This T cell receptor (beta chain) was sequenced during a study of shared clonotypes between healthy human individuals. Healthy HIV-negative adults with no recent acute infections or vaccinations were recruited as donors. Adults of Caucasian background living in Nashville, Tennessee made up all donors. The study used approximately 90 million PBMCs per unsorted sample for genomic DNA. Investigators spread the genomic DNA of each subset evenly over several immunoSEQ plates. Libraries were prepared by immunoSEQ multiplex PCR; TCRdb keeps only in-frame clonotypes and omits some of them. The repertoire holds over 400,000 clones, with almost 80% as singletons. This TCR was sampled from a woman aged 40 to 50 in good health. Some clones in this sample may be carry-over from other donors' samples. Sample: PBMCs.

This CDR3 reads CASSFGMGPFFYNEQFF. The CDR3 DNA reads TGTGCCAGCAGCTTCGGCATGGGCCCTTTCTTCTACAATGAGCAGTTCTTC. The chain couples TRBV5-7 to TRBJ2-1; no definite D call. TRBV5-7 qualifies as an ORF whose function is uncertain. V was clipped by 2 bases and J by 3 bases, with 18 bases between them. CDR3 size: 17 residues.